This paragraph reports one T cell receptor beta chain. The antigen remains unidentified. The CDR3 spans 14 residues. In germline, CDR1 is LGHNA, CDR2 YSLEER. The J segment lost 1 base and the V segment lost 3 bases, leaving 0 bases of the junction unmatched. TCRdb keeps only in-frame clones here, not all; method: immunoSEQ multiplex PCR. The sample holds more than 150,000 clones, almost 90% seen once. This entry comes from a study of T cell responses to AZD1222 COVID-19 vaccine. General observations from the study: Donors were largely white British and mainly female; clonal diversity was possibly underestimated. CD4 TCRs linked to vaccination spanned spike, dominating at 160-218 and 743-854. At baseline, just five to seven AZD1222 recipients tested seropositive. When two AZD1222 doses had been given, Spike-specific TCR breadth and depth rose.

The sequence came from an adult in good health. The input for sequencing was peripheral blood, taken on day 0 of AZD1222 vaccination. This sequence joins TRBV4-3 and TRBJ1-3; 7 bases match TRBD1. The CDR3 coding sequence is TGCGCCAGCAGCCAGACAGGGTCTGGAAACACCATATATTTT. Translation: CASSQTGSGNTIYF.